Presented here are 23 T cell receptor beta chains from one specimen sequenced in a study of T cell responses to AZD1222 COVID-19 vaccine. Some clones are missing from TCRdb's copy, which holds only in-frame ones; the method was immunoSEQ multiplex PCR. The data show roughly 170,000 clones, 87% seen once. The sequenced sample was peripheral blood, obtained on day 0 of AZD1222 vaccination. The origin of the receptors is an adult in good health.

The rearrangement uses TRBV19 and TRBJ1-5; 7 bases are shared with TRBD1. This CDR3 spans 13 amino acids. Per the germline V gene, CDR1 is LNHDA and CDR2 is SQIVND (reference sequence). Trimming removed 3 bases from V and 7 bases from J; junction bases left unmatched: 3. CDR3 region: CASSISDRQPQHF. In DNA form, the CDR3 reads TGTGCCAGTAGTATTTCGGACAGGCAGCCCCAGCATTTT.

The chain recombines TRBV2 with TRBJ1-5; maybe TRBD1 (5 bases). The CDR3 has 14 residues. Germline V CDR1 and CDR2: SNHLY, FYNNEI. The germline V and J ends were trimmed by 5 bases and 4 bases, with 12 bases remaining between them. This chain's CDR3 is CASSRGTGNQPQHF. The DNA of the CDR3 is TGTGCCAGCAGTCGTGGGACCGGTAATCAGCCCCAGCATTTT.

V gene TRBV24-1 combines with J gene TRBJ1-2; D is ambiguous. Between the trimmed V and J ends, which lost 5 bases and 7 bases, there was a span of 13 bases. CDR1 is KGHDR and CDR2 is SFDVKD in the germline V gene. The CDR3 is made up of 13 amino acids. CDR3 in amino acids: CATSALDYSGYTF. CDR3 DNA: TGTGCCACCAGTGCCCTAGACTATAGTGGCTACACCTTC.

This chain joins TRBV7-3 and TRBJ1-1, with D unresolved. Germline V gene lookup returns CDR1 SGHTA and CDR2 FQGTGA. This CDR3 has 15 residues. V lost 1 base and J lost 8, with 17 bases in between. The CDR3 is CASSLNPGVGWEAFF. DNA of the CDR3: TGTGCCAGCAGCTTAAACCCGGGAGTCGGATGGGAAGCTTTCTTT.

J is TRBJ1-4 and V is TRBV11-2; D remains unclear. The CDR3 runs 14 residues. Trimming pared 2 bases from V and 5 bases from J, leaving 9 bases between. From germline, CDR1 is SGHAT and CDR2 FQNNGV. CDR3 in DNA: TGTGCCAGCAGCTTATCGGCAGCGAATGAAAAACTGTTTTTT. Translation gives CASSLSAANEKLFF.

This chain links TRBV2 with TRBJ2-5; D unclear. The V gene lost 6 bases and the J gene lost 4 bases, with 12 bases spanning the gap. Looked up from germline, CDR1 is SNHLY and CDR2 is FYNNEI. This CDR3 contains 13 residues. CDR3 sequence reads: CASSESSLETQYF. The CDR3 DNA follows: TGTGCCAGCAGCGAGTCCTCGTTAGAGACCCAGTACTTC.

The chain recombines TRBV27 with TRBJ2-1; 8 nucleotides align to TRBD2. CDR3 size: 15 residues. CDR1 and CDR2 from the germline V gene are MNHEY and SMNVEV (reference sequence). Trimming cost V 5 bases and J 4 bases; bases outside gene matches: 7. The chain's CDR3 is CASSLSGSQYNEQFF. CDR3 nucleotide sequence: TGTGCCAGCAGTCTAAGCGGGAGCCAATACAATGAGCAGTTCTTC.

The rearrangement links TRBV19 to TRBJ1-2, with D unclear. Germline values: CDR1 LNHDA, CDR2 SQIVND (reference sequence). The CDR3 covers 15 residues. V was clipped by 0 bases and J by 2 bases, with 10 bases between them. In DNA, the CDR3 is TGTGCCAGTAGTATAGATACCGGGGAGAACTATGGCTACACCTTC. Translated, it gives CASSIDTGENYGYTF.

This clone was observed a few times. The chain joins TRBV29-1 to TRBJ1-1, with D maybe TRBD1 (5 bases). This CDR3 has 12 amino acids. CDR1 SQVTM and CDR2 ANQGSEA come from the germline V gene. Deletions cut 7 bases from V and 2 bases from J, with 11 bases between. CDR3 DNA sequence: TGCAGCGGGGGGGTCCTTAACACTGAAGCTTTCTTT. Translated, it gives CSGGVLNTEAFF.

The chain combines TRBV9 with TRBJ2-7, with 10 bases aligning to TRBD2. V lost 1 base, J lost 4 bases, and 5 bases stayed unmatched. The CDR3 is 15 amino acids. CDR1 and CDR2 from the germline V gene are SGDLS and YYNGEE. The CDR3, as DNA: TGTGCCAGCAGCGTACAAGCGGGAGGGGGGTACGAGCAGTACTTC. Protein product: CASSVQAGGGYEQYF.

The rearrangement uses TRBV4-1 and TRBJ1-2; TRBD1 matches 10 bases. Looked up from germline, CDR1 is MGHRA and CDR2 is YSYEKL. Trimming at V came to 0 bases and at J to 3 bases, leaving 4 bases not matched to a gene. The CDR3 length is 16 residues. In DNA form, the CDR3 reads TGCGCCAGCAGCCAAGAGGCGACAGGGGGCTACTATGGCTACACCTTC. Its protein product is CASSQEATGGYYGYTF.

This chain joins TRBV27 and TRBJ2-7; D unresolved. CDR3 size: 12 residues. Germline assignment: CDR1 MNHEY and CDR2 SMNVEV (reference sequence). The V end lost 5 bases, the J end lost 7 bases, and 12 bases lay between the germline ends. The CDR3 loop is CASSLNRVEQYF. The CDR3 coding sequence is TGTGCCAGCAGTCTGAACCGGGTGGAGCAGTACTTC.

This chain links TRBV28 with TRBJ1-1; D may be TRBD1 (6 bases). The V and J ends lost 3 bases and 3 bases respectively, with 11 bases between them. The CDR3 is 14 residues long. The germline gives CDR1 MDHEN, CDR2 SYDVKM. CDR3 sequence (DNA): TGTGCCAGCAGTTTGGCACAGGGCTACACTGAAGCTTTCTTT. This encodes CASSLAQGYTEAFF.

The chain couples TRBV2 to TRBJ2-5, with D possibly matching TRBD1 (5 bases). Germline V gene sequence: CDR1 SNHLY, CDR2 FYNNEI. The CDR3 is made up of 14 amino acids. V lost 2 bases, J lost 2 bases, and 9 bases lay in between. The DNA for the CDR3 is TGTGCCAGCAGTGAACAGGGTTTTCAAGAGACCCAGTACTTC. This sequence encodes CASSEQGFQETQYF.

The chain combines TRBV12-3 or TRBV12-4 with TRBJ2-7; D call uncertain. V was clipped by 5 bases and J by 4 bases, with 12 bases between them. This CDR3 is 13 amino acids long. CDR3 loop: CASSLDWIYEQYF. The DNA of the CDR3 is TGTGCCAGCAGTCTAGACTGGATATACGAGCAGTACTTC.

This clone has a handful of counts. V is TRBV24-1 and J is TRBJ2-1; perhaps TRBD2 as D (6 bases). The V gene lost 3 bases and the J gene lost 6 bases, with 14 bases spanning the gap. The germline V gene encodes CDR1 KGHDR and CDR2 SFDVKD. The CDR3 has 15 residues. CDR3 sequence: CATSDAGLVGNEQFF. As DNA, the CDR3 is TGTGCCACCAGTGATGCGGGACTCGTCGGCAATGAGCAGTTCTTC.

The CDR3 is CASSFLDRVGGYTF. CDR3 in DNA: TGTGCCAGTAGTTTCCTGGACAGGGTGGGTGGCTACACCTTC. The chain links TRBV19 to TRBJ1-2; 8 nucleotides agree with TRBD1. CDR1 and CDR2 (germline): LNHDA, SQIVND (reference sequence). Unmatched junction bases numbered 9, after V lost 5 bases and J lost 7 bases. This CDR3 is 14 amino acids long. Combining the CDR3 with reference TRBV19 and TRBJ1-2 gives the whole variable domain DGGITQSPKYLFRKEGQNVTLSCEQNLNHDAMYWYRQDPGQGLRLIYYSQIVNDFQKGDIAEGYSVSREKKESFPLTVTSAQKNPTAFYLCASSFLDRVGGYTFGSGTRLTVV.

As DNA, the CDR3 is TGTGCCAGCAGCGGGCAGCCTATCCCCTACTACGAGCAGTACTTC. The encoded protein is CASSGQPIPYYEQYF. This chain connects TRBV7-2 to TRBJ2-7; no definite D call. CDR1 SGHTA and CDR2 FQGNSA come from the germline V gene. CDR3 length equals 15 residues. V dropped 5 bases and J dropped 3 bases, with 17 bases sitting between them.

The chain couples TRBV29-1 to TRBJ2-3; 9 nucleotides match TRBD2. CDR3 length: 12 amino acids. Looked up from germline, CDR1 is SQVTM and CDR2 is ANQGSEA. V shed 7 bases and J 1 base; nucleotides not matched to a gene: 0. CDR3 sequence: CSASGGTDTQYF. DNA for the CDR3: TGCAGCGCTAGCGGGGGCACAGATACGCAGTATTTT.

This clone was seen only once. This chain joins TRBV15 and TRBJ1-6; possible D gene TRBD1, 5 bases. This CDR3 region has 14 residues. Looked up from germline, CDR1 is LNHNV and CDR2 is YYDKDF (reference sequence). V was trimmed by 1 base and J by 8 bases, leaving 9 bases between them. The CDR3: CATSRVLGDSPLHF. The CDR3 DNA sequence: TGTGCCACCAGCAGAGTCTTAGGGGATTCACCCCTCCACTTT.

This rearrangement joins TRBV5-1 to TRBJ2-7; no definite D call. Trimming took 4 bases from V and 6 from J, leaving 11 bases between them. The CDR3 has 12 amino acids. Per germline, CDR1 SGHRS and CDR2 YFSETQ. The CDR3 region is CASSPGRVEQYF. In DNA form, the CDR3 reads TGCGCCAGCAGCCCCGGGCGAGTCGAGCAGTACTTC.

This clone was seen a single time. The V gene is TRBV7-6, the J gene TRBJ2-7; 9 bases match TRBD2. V trimming: 1 base; J trimming: 5 bases; junction bases outside the gene matches: 9. This CDR3 has 16 residues. CDR1 and CDR2 (germline): SGHVS, FNYEAQ. The CDR3: CASSLVLSGLANEQYF. CDR3 DNA: TGTGCCAGCAGCTTAGTACTCTCTGGACTAGCGAACGAGCAGTACTTC.

The V and J genes are TRBV3-1 (or the pseudogene TRBV3-2) and TRBJ1-3; tentative D call: TRBD1 (6 bases). The CDR3 has 20 amino acids. CDR1 and CDR2 (germline): LGHDT, YNNKEL (reference sequence). V lost 0 bases and J lost 0, with 21 bases in between. CDR3 nucleotide sequence: TGTGCCAGCAGCCAAGATAAGACAGGCCGCCGGGGGATCTCTGGAAACACCATATATTTT. This sequence encodes CASSQDKTGRRGISGNTIYF.